These T cell receptor beta chains were read from a single sample in a study of OX40 agonist ivuxolimab in advanced cancers. Libraries were prepared by immunoSEQ multiplex PCR; TCRdb keeps only in-frame clonotypes and omits some of them. In the table there are some 74,000 clones, roughly 90% of which are singletons. This specimen consisted of CD4+ or CD8+ T cells sorted from blood, obtained in a trial of the OX40 agonist ivuxolimab. The receptor set was obtained from an adult with an advanced solid tumor such as melanoma, head and neck, liver or kidney cancer. CDR3s include the opening cysteine and the closing phenylalanine or tryptophan. D genes are given only for firm matches. Clone size is not always given. Where it is, it says once, few, many or a class for expanded clones.

v_gene	abundance	j_gene	d_gene	CDR3aa	CDR3nt
TRBV7-2	NA	TRBJ2-2	NA	CASSFVRDTGELFF	TGTGCCAGCAGCTTCGTTCGGGACACCGGGGAGCTGTTTTTT
TRBV28	NA	TRBJ1-5	NA	CASSLGGVGRRFSNQPQHF	TGTGCCAGCAGTTTGGGGGGGGTGGGGCGTAGGTTTAGCAATCAGCCCCAGCATTTT
TRBV29-1	NA	TRBJ2-5	NA	CTSVGGKGVGETQYF	TGCACCTCCGTGGGAGGAAAGGGGGTGGGTGAGACCCAGTACTTC
TRBV9	NA	TRBJ2-5	TRBD1	CASSLGTEKETQYF	TGTGCCAGCAGCCTTGGGACAGAAAAAGAGACCCAGTACTTC
TRBV11-2	NA	TRBJ2-2	NA	CASSFQTGNTGELFF	TGTGCCAGCAGCTTCCAAACAGGGAACACCGGGGAGCTGTTTTTT
TRBV29-1	NA	TRBJ2-3	TRBD2	CSGTRTSGTDTQYF	TGCAGCGGCACCAGGACTAGCGGAACAGATACGCAGTATTTT
TRBV15	NA	TRBJ2-7	TRBD1	CATSRVTGWSEQYF	TGTGCCACCAGCAGAGTGACAGGGTGGAGCGAGCAGTACTTC
TRBV6-1	NA	TRBJ2-2	TRBD2	CASSRLAGAGELFF	TGTGCCAGCAGCCGACTAGCGGGAGCCGGGGAGCTGTTTTTT
TRBV5-5	NA	TRBJ2-5	NA	CASSLYGSSQVETQYF	TGTGCCAGCAGCCTGTACGGGAGTTCCCAGGTAGAGACCCAGTACTTC
TRBV28	NA	TRBJ2-7	NA	CASRLTGSSYEQYF	TGTGCCAGCAGATTAACAGGGAGCTCCTACGAGCAGTACTTC
TRBV27	NA	TRBJ2-5	TRBD1	CASSFRDRQETQYF	TGTGCCAGCAGTTTCCGGGACAGACAAGAGACCCAGTACTTC
TRBV6-4	once	TRBJ2-7	NA	CASTKGFRDKVLLEQYF	TGTGCCAGCACAAAAGGGTTTCGAGACAAGGTCCTCCTCGAGCAGTACTTC
TRBV29-1	NA	TRBJ1-2	TRBD1	CSVFSGTGNYGYTF	TGCAGCGTTTTTTCCGGGACAGGGAACTATGGCTACACCTTC
TRBV7-8	NA	TRBJ2-5	NA	CASSFIGSGWETQYF	TGTGCCAGCAGCTTTATCGGTTCGGGGTGGGAGACCCAGTACTTC
TRBV27	few	TRBJ1-2	NA	CASSLVGQFPANYGYTF	TGTGCCAGCAGTTTAGTAGGACAGTTCCCAGCTAACTATGGCTACACCTTC
TRBV10-3	NA	TRBJ1-1	NA	CAISGQGRTMNTEAFF	TGTGCCATCAGCGGGCAGGGGCGGACCATGAACACTGAAGCTTTCTTT
TRBV7-8	NA	TRBJ2-3	NA	CASSLADTWTTDTQYF	TGTGCCAGCAGCTTAGCTGACACCTGGACCACAGATACGCAGTATTTT
TRBV6-1	NA	TRBJ1-3	TRBD1	CASRTGVYTIYF	TGTGCCAGCAGAACAGGGGTTTACACCATATATTTT
TRBV6-5	NA	TRBJ2-1	NA	CASSYSRGKGNEQFF	TGTGCCAGCAGTTACTCGAGGGGAAAGGGCAATGAGCAGTTCTTC
TRBV5-6	NA	TRBJ2-5	TRBD2	CASSLVKGGSRTETQYF	TGTGCCAGCAGCTTGGTAAAGGGCGGGAGTAGGACAGAGACCCAGTACTTC
TRBV19	NA	TRBJ2-1	TRBD2	CASRLAGMAYNEQFF	TGTGCCAGTAGACTAGCGGGAATGGCCTACAATGAGCAGTTCTTC
TRBV6-5	once	TRBJ2-5	TRBD1	CASSYSGTGGETQYF	TGTGCCAGCAGTTATTCCGGGACAGGGGGAGAGACCCAGTACTTC
TRBV5-1	NA	TRBJ1-2	NA	CASSLSDRRGYGYTF	TGCGCCAGCAGCTTATCTGACAGGCGGGGATATGGCTACACCTTC
TRBV5-6	few	TRBJ1-2	TRBD1	CASSPSPGTAYGYTF	TGTGCCAGCAGCCCCAGTCCCGGGACAGCCTATGGCTACACCTTC
TRBV10-3	NA	TRBJ1-2	TRBD1	CAISDPGQGALFRYGYTF	TGTGCCATCAGTGACCCCGGACAGGGCGCTCTGTTTCGCTATGGCTACACCTTC
TRBV4-2	few	TRBJ2-7	NA	CASSQAGTEAIYEQYF	TGTGCCAGCAGCCAGGCCGGGACGGAGGCCATCTACGAGCAGTACTTC
TRBV7-9	NA	TRBJ2-2	TRBD2	CASSLPRGSSSGNTGELFF	TGTGCCAGCAGCCTCCCGCGGGGGTCGTCGAGTGGTAACACCGGGGAGCTGTTTTTT
TRBV18	NA	TRBJ1-1	NA	CASSPYTGRRNTEAFF	TGTGCCAGCTCACCCTACACAGGGCGAAGGAACACTGAAGCTTTCTTT